One and the same sample provided the 32 T cell receptor beta chains below, sequenced in a study of cytomegalovirus exposure and HLA in healthy donors. The PCR employed 60 Vbeta primers together with 13 Jbeta primers. Sequencing used immunoSEQ multiplex PCR; TCRdb keeps in-frame clones, though not all of them. The sample contains around 150,000 clones, 80% to 85% of which appear only once. Sequences were obtained from PBMCs. These receptors came from a human donor in good health.

The chain uses TRBV15 and TRBJ2-1; 8 nucleotides align to TRBD2. This CDR3 is 16 amino acids long. Germline V gene lookup returns CDR1 LNHNV and CDR2 YYDKDF (reference sequence). V lost 0 bases to trimming and J lost 4 bases; unmatched junction nucleotides: 5. The CDR3 is CATSRDPGGRYNEQFF. The DNA for the CDR3 is TGTGCCACCAGCAGAGATCCGGGGGGGAGGTACAATGAGCAGTTCTTC.

Only one count was recorded for this clone. This chain connects TRBV6-1 to TRBJ2-7, with D perhaps TRBD1 (5 bases). Germline CDR1 MNHNS, CDR2 SASEGT. This CDR3 has 13 amino acids. V shed 6 bases and J shed 4 bases, with 13 bases lying between them. The CDR3 sequence is CASSHQGVYEQYF. CDR3 bases: TGTGCCAGCAGCCACCAAGGGGTATACGAGCAGTACTTC.

The chain combines TRBV9 with TRBJ2-7; unclear D gene. Trimming shortened V by 0 bases and J by 2 bases, and 9 bases separated the two germline ends. The CDR3 has 14 amino acids. Germline V gene sequence: CDR1 SGDLS, CDR2 YYNGEE. CDR3 region: CASSVEPLAYEQYF. In DNA form, the CDR3 reads TGTGCCAGCAGCGTAGAACCCCTAGCCTACGAGCAGTACTTC.

The chain links TRBV6-4 to TRBJ1-1; maybe TRBD1 (5 bases). CDR3 length: 14 amino acids. Germline V lookup: CDR1 MRHNA, CDR2 SNTAGT. Trimming took 8 bases from V and 3 from J, leaving 16 bases between them. The CDR3 loop is CASLRSRDHTEAFF. CDR3 coding DNA: TGTGCCAGCCTTAGATCCAGGGATCACACTGAAGCTTTCTTT.

This rearrangement joins TRBV4-3 to TRBJ2-6; D call uncertain. V lost 3 bases, J lost 0 bases, and 9 bases lay in between. This CDR3 spans 16 amino acids. Germline CDR1 reads LGHNA; CDR2 reads YSLEER. In DNA form, the CDR3 reads TGCGCCAGCAGCCATACCTACAGCTCTGGGGCCAACGTCCTGACTTTC. Translated, it gives CASSHTYSSGANVLTF.

The genes are TRBV5-4 and TRBJ1-6, with a weak D call TRBD1 (6 bases). V lost 0 bases and J lost 5, with 15 bases in between. The germline V gene has CDR1 SGHNT and CDR2 YYREEE (reference sequence). The CDR3 totals 17 residues. In nucleotides, the CDR3 is TGTGCCAGCAGCTTGGAACAGGGCGGCCCTAATAATTCACCCCTCCACTTT. Translation gives CASSLEQGGPNNSPLHF.

J is TRBJ2-7 and V is TRBV5-6; perhaps TRBD2 as D (6 bases). CDR1 and CDR2 (germline): SGHDT, YYEEEE. CDR3 size: 13 residues. Trimming left V 4 bases short and J 5 bases short, with 13 bases between. The CDR3 loop reads CASSKVGTDEQYF. The CDR3 DNA sequence: TGTGCCAGCAGCAAGGTCGGGACTGACGAGCAGTACTTC.

This chain joins TRBV9 and TRBJ2-1, with 9 bases matching TRBD2. The CDR3 extends over 14 amino acids. With 4 bases clipped from V and 6 bases from J, the junction kept 5 bases outside the gene matches. CDR1 is SGDLS and CDR2 is YYNGEE in the germline V gene. CDR3 in DNA: TGTGCCAGCAGCTTGGGACTAGCCCCCAATGAGCAGTTCTTC. It specifies CASSLGLAPNEQFF.

The chain links TRBV5-1 to TRBJ2-3; 7 positions match TRBD2. CDR1 and CDR2 from the germline V gene are SGHRS and YFSETQ. CDR3 length: 15 amino acids. V gave up 7 bases and J gave up 5 bases; unmatched junction bases: 13. CDR3 nucleotides: TGCGCCAGCGGTAAGCGGGGCGGGCAAGGAGATACGCAGTATTTT. This encodes CASGKRGGQGDTQYF.

V usage is TRBV5-5 and J usage is TRBJ1-1, with D unclear. CDR1 and CDR2 (germline): SGHKS, YYEKEE (reference sequence). The CDR3 is 15 residues long. Trimming shortened V by 4 bases and J by 4 bases, and 17 bases separated the two germline ends. The CDR3 reads CASSDSLESGTEAFF. DNA for the CDR3: TGTGCCAGCAGCGACTCTCTTGAATCGGGCACTGAAGCTTTCTTT.

The chain has TRBV9 and TRBJ2-3; 9 positions agree with TRBD1. The CDR3 has 13 residues. V trimming: 8 bases; J trimming: 3 bases; junction bases outside the gene matches: 4. Per the germline V gene, CDR1 is SGDLS and CDR2 is YYNGEE. CDR3 sequence: CASNRGQTDTQYF. CDR3 nucleotides: TGTGCCAGTAACAGGGGGCAGACAGATACGCAGTATTTT.

DNA for the CDR3: TGTGCCAGCAGTGGCCCAGGAGAGCAGTTCTTC. Translation: CASSGPGEQFF. V and J are TRBV9 and TRBJ2-1, with unresolved D. Trimming removed 5 bases at V and 10 bases at J, with 10 bases between. The CDR3 is 11 amino acids. Germline V gene data show CDR1 as SGDLS and CDR2 as YYNGEE.

The chain recombines TRBV11-2 with TRBJ1-6; D possibly corresponds to TRBD1 (6 bases). The CDR3 consists of 15 residues. Germline V gene lookup returns CDR1 SGHAT and CDR2 FQNNGV. V was cut by 1 base and J by 7 bases, with 11 bases left in between. The CDR3 DNA is TGTGCCAGCAGCTTAGGGGGGAGGGGGAATTCACCCCTCCACTTT. It encodes CASSLGGRGNSPLHF. Variable domain in full (rest from reference TRBV11-2 and TRBJ1-6): EAGVAQSPRYKIIEKRQSVAFWCNPISGHATLYWYQQILGQGPKLLIQFQNNGVVDDSQLPKDRFSAERLKGVDSTLKIQPAKLEDSAVYLCASSLGGRGNSPLHFGNGTRLTVT.

The chain employs TRBV6-5 and TRBJ2-5; D unclear. V lost 0 bases, J lost 4 bases, and 12 bases lay in between. The V gene's germline CDR1 is MNHEY and CDR2 SVGAGI. CDR3 size: 15 residues. CDR3 loop: CASSYSMAGRETQYF. In nucleotides, the CDR3 is TGTGCCAGCAGTTACTCGATGGCAGGTCGAGAGACCCAGTACTTC.

J is TRBJ2-5 and V is TRBV25-1; possibly TRBD1 for D (5 bases). Germline V lookup: CDR1 MGHDK, CDR2 SYGVNS. The V end lost 0 bases, the J end lost 5 bases, and 13 bases lay between the germline ends. The CDR3 runs to 15 residues. The CDR3 is CASSEYSAGLETQYF. The CDR3 DNA sequence: TGTGCCAGCAGTGAATATTCGGCAGGGCTTGAGACCCAGTACTTC.

The chain has TRBV11-2 and TRBJ1-1; 12 positions agree with TRBD1. There are 16 residues in the CDR3. Germline loops: CDR1 SGHAT, CDR2 FQNNGV. V lost 4 bases, J lost 0 bases, and 3 bases stayed unmatched. The CDR3 sequence: CASSSGQGAMNTEAFF. The DNA of the CDR3 is TGTGCCAGCAGCTCGGGACAGGGGGCGATGAACACTGAAGCTTTCTTT.

This clone was detected only once. The chain employs TRBV5-1 and TRBJ2-3; TRBD2 aligns across 8 bases. This CDR3 has 15 residues. Germline lookup yields CDR1 SGHRS and CDR2 YFSETQ. The junction had 1 base not matched to a gene; V was cut back by 0 bases and J by 1 base. CDR3 region: CASSLAAGGTDTQYF. CDR3 in DNA: TGCGCCAGCAGCTTGGCAGCGGGGGGCACAGATACGCAGTATTTT. Drawing the rest from reference TRBV5-1 and TRBJ2-3, the complete variable domain is KAGVTQTPRYLIKTRGQQVTLSCSPISGHRSVSWYQQTPGQGLQFLFEYFSETQRNKGNFPGRFSGRQFSNSRSEMNVSTLELGDSALYLCASSLAAGGTDTQYFGPGTRLTVL.

The V call is TRBV7-6, the J call TRBJ2-1; D might be TRBD1 (6 bases). Trimming stripped 1 base from V and 9 bases from J, with 22 bases between. The CDR3 extends over 17 amino acids. Germline-derived CDR1 and CDR2 are SGHVS and FNYEAQ. The CDR3 region is CASSLVGGWGESSEQFF. CDR3 in DNA: TGTGCCAGCAGCTTAGTAGGGGGTTGGGGCGAGTCGAGTGAGCAGTTCTTC. The whole variable domain, remainder taken from reference TRBV7-6 and TRBJ2-1, is GAGVSQSPRYKVTKRGQDVALRCDPISGHVSLYWYRQALGQGPEFLTYFNYEAQQDKSGLPNDRFSAERPEGSISTLTIQRTEQRDSAMYRCASSLVGGWGESSEQFFGPGTRLTVL.

This clone showed up just once. This chain joins TRBV6-1 and TRBJ2-6, with D perhaps matching TRBD1 (6 bases). Trimming removed 4 bases from V and 4 bases from J, with 11 bases in between. The length of the CDR3 is 15 residues. In germline, CDR1 is MNHNS, CDR2 SASEGT. The DNA for the CDR3 is TGTGCCAGCAGTGCACAGGGAGTCGGGGCCAACGTCCTGACTTTC. It is translated as CASSAQGVGANVLTF.

The rearrangement uses TRBV6-1 and TRBJ1-3; D is perhaps TRBD1 (5 bases). Germline V gene sequence: CDR1 MNHNS, CDR2 SASEGT. The CDR3 covers 15 residues. V was shortened by 0 bases and J by 7 bases, with 13 bases between the two germline ends. The CDR3 sequence is CASSEAGTDGNTIYF. CDR3 sequence (DNA): TGTGCCAGCAGTGAAGCCGGGACTGATGGTAACACCATATATTTT.

V is TRBV5-1 and J is TRBJ1-4; tentatively, D is TRBD1 (5 bases). The CDR3 covers 17 residues. Trimming removed 2 bases from V and 0 bases from J, with 14 bases in between. Germline V lookup: CDR1 SGHRS, CDR2 YFSETQ. CDR3 amino acids: CASSFGTPITTNEKLFF. CDR3 sequence (DNA): TGCGCCAGCAGCTTCGGGACTCCAATTACAACTAATGAAAAACTGTTTTTT.

The rearrangement uses TRBV21-1 and TRBJ2-1; TRBD1, as called in the table, went unchecked against the DNA. TRBV21-1 is a pseudogene locus. This CDR3 spans 14 amino acids. The CDR3 sequence: CASSKVRHYNEQFF. DNA of the CDR3: TGTGCCAGCAGCAAAGTCCGACACTACAATGAGCAGTTCTTC.

The chain carries TRBV13 and TRBJ2-3, with 8 nucleotides matching TRBD1. Looked up from germline, CDR1 is PRHDT and CDR2 is FYEKMQ (reference sequence). V shed 5 bases and J 6 bases; nucleotides not matched to a gene: 7. This CDR3 contains 14 residues. CDR3 protein: CASSPTGVLDTQYF. The CDR3 nucleotides are TGTGCCAGCAGCCCGACAGGGGTTCTCGATACGCAGTATTTT.

This chain links TRBV7-9 with TRBJ1-2; D is uncertain. The CDR3 is made up of 13 amino acids. V gave up 1 base and J gave up 4 bases, with 7 bases separating them. CDR1 and CDR2 from the germline V gene are SEHNR and FQNEAQ (reference sequence). The CDR3 DNA follows: TGTGCCAGCAGCTTAGAGTCAGGCTATGGCTACACCTTC. Translated, it gives CASSLESGYGYTF.

This clone has more than one count but fewer than ten. This sequence joins TRBV25-1 and TRBJ1-4, with 9 bases that match TRBD1. Germline V lookup: CDR1 MGHDK, CDR2 SYGVNS. Trimming at V came to 6 bases and at J to 6 bases, leaving 8 bases not matched to a gene. This CDR3 has 15 amino acids. The CDR3 region is CASRDSGTGYEKLFF. The DNA of the CDR3 is TGTGCCAGCAGAGACTCCGGGACAGGGTATGAAAAACTGTTTTTT.

Only a few counts were recorded for this clone. The V call is TRBV19, the J call TRBJ1-3; perhaps TRBD1 as D (5 bases). Trimming took 3 bases from V and 4 from J, leaving 13 bases between them. This CDR3 has 15 amino acids. Germline CDR1 is LNHDA and CDR2 is SQIVND (reference sequence). The DNA for the CDR3 is TGTGCCAGTAGTATCCAGGGAAGGAAAGGAAACACCATATATTTT. Protein sequence: CASSIQGRKGNTIYF.

V gene TRBV7-9 combines with J gene TRBJ2-2; 7 nucleotides line up with TRBD1. Germline CDR1 is SEHNR and CDR2 is FQNEAQ (reference sequence). Trimming cost V 2 bases and J 5 bases; bases outside gene matches: 5. The CDR3 consists of 15 residues. The DNA for the CDR3 is TGTGCCAGCAGCTTAACAGGGGCGGTGACCGGGGAGCTGTTTTTT. This translates into CASSLTGAVTGELFF.

The rearrangement joins TRBV7-2 to TRBJ2-1, with D maybe TRBD2 (6 bases). Trimming removed 4 bases at V and 9 bases at J, with 7 bases between. The germline CDR1 and CDR2 sequences are SGHTA and FQGNSA. CDR3 length: 11 residues. CDR3 DNA sequence: TGTGCCAGCAGCTGGCGGGGTGAGCAGTTCTTC. It is translated as CASSWRGEQFF.

The chain couples TRBV29-1 to TRBJ1-1; 7 bases agree with TRBD1. The CDR3 is 12 residues long. V trimming: 6 bases; J trimming: 5 bases; junction bases outside the gene matches: 6. CDR1 is SQVTM and CDR2 is ANQGSEA in the germline V gene. CDR3 coding DNA: TGCAGCGTCAGGGGGACGGTTACTGAAGCTTTCTTT. The encoded protein is CSVRGTVTEAFF.

V and J are TRBV5-7 and TRBJ1-1; TRBD1 matches at 9 bases. TRBV5-7 is identified as an open reading frame with a role that is uncertain. The CDR3 is 16 residues long. The V segment lost 0 bases and the J segment 4 bases; nucleotides outside the gene matches: 7. DNA for the CDR3: TGTGCCAGCAGCTTGGGAGGGGGGACAGGGTGCACTGAAGCTTTCTTT. It specifies CASSLGGGTGCTEAFF.

CDR3 nucleotide sequence: TGTGCCAGCACCGCCATGCAGGGGGCTAATGAAAAACTGTTTTTT. Its translation: CASTAMQGANEKLFF. The chain carries TRBV19 and TRBJ1-4, with 7 bases lining up with TRBD1. V lost 9 bases, J lost 3 bases, and 10 bases stayed unmatched. CDR1 LNHDA and CDR2 SQIVND come from the germline V gene (reference sequence). The CDR3 loop spans 15 amino acids.

The V call is TRBV11-3, the J call TRBJ2-7; D gene unclear. V dropped 5 bases and J dropped 0 bases, with 8 bases sitting between them. The CDR3 covers 13 residues. Germline CDR1 SGHNT, CDR2 YENEEA. The CDR3 DNA sequence: TGTGCCAGCAGCGCTAGAAGCTCCTACGAGCAGTACTTC. Protein product: CASSARSSYEQYF.